This entry features one T cell receptor (beta chain) sequence. Antigen unknown. The data are from a study of cytomegalovirus exposure and HLA in healthy donors. Regarding the study as a whole: Later on, an analysis tied approximately 17,000 TCR beta sequences to HLA alleles at 0.05 false discovery rate.

The PCR contained 60 Vbeta and 13 Jbeta primers. Assay used: immunoSEQ multiplex PCR; TCRdb lists only in-frame clones, some missing. The repertoire holds over 200,000 clones, approximately 79% seen once, with 1.5% to 2% in the top ten. The CDR3 totals 18 residues. V lost 2 bases, J lost 6 bases, and 14 bases stayed unmatched. Germline values: CDR1 SGHDT, CDR2 YYEEEE. The V gene is TRBV5-6, the J gene TRBJ2-3, with 11 nucleotides matching TRBD2. Material: PBMCs. The receptor was derived from a male donor in good health and CMV-seronegative. The CDR3 is CASSFSPVLAGGPDTQYF. DNA for the CDR3: TGTGCCAGCAGCTTCTCCCCGGTCCTAGCGGGAGGACCCGATACGCAGTATTTT. The full variable domain, in which reference TRBV5-6 and TRBJ2-3 provide the parts outside the CDR3, is DAGVTQSPTHLIKTRGQQVTLRCSPKSGHDTVSWYQQALGQGPQFIFQYYEEEERQRGNFPDRFSGHQFPNYSSELNVNALLLGDSALYLCASSFSPVLAGGPDTQYFGPGTRLTVL.